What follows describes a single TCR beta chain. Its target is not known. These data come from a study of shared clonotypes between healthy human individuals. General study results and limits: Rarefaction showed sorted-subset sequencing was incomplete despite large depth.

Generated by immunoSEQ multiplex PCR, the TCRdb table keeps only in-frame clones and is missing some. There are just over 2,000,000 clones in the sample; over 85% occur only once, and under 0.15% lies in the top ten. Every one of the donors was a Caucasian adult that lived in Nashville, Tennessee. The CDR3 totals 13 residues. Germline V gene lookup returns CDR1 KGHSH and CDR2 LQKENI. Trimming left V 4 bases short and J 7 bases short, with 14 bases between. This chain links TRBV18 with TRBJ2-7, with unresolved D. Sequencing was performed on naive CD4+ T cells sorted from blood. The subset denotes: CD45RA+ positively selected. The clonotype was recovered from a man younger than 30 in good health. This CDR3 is CASSQSSLEEQYF. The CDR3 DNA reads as TGTGCCAGCTCACAAAGCAGCCTAGAGGAGCAGTACTTC.